Detailed here is one T cell receptor (beta chain). Its target is unknown. These data originate in a study of memory B cells and T cells in multiple sclerosis. Study-level results: Clone-set sizes differed between compartments, so shared clonotype counts needed normalization.

The CDR3 has 14 residues. V shed 4 bases and J 5 bases; nucleotides not matched to a gene: 6. The germline CDR1 and CDR2 sequences are SGHRS and YFSETQ. Measured with immunoSEQ multiplex PCR; TCRdb has only the in-frame clones, and not every one. The table shows approximately 12,000 clones, with approximately 84% occurring only once. CFSE-dim autoproliferating and CFSE-high non-proliferating T cells from unstimulated culture were sequenced separately. Roughly 5.2x10^7 CFSE-labeled PBMCs were cultured 7 days unstimulated, then replicate wells were pooled. The PBMCs received 0.4 to 0.65 uM CFSE and serum-free culture with no added stimuli.

The V and J genes are TRBV5-1 and TRBJ2-3; 8 nucleotides line up with TRBD2. Sequenced input: PBMCs from blood kept in culture. The TCR comes from a human donor with multiple sclerosis. CDR3 coding DNA: TGCGCCAGCAGCGTCGGGGGGGTAGGAGATACGCAGTATTTT. Translation: CASSVGGVGDTQYF.